The 31 T cell receptor beta chains below come from one sample, sequenced in a study of blood T cell repertoires in COVID-19. Produced via immunoSEQ multiplex PCR; TCRdb's table is partial and in-frame only. Seen here are 150,000 to 200,000 clones, around 76% observed once, and the top ten hold 17%. The sample taken for sequencing was PBMCs or T cells enriched from blood (not recorded which). These receptors all come from a woman between 45 and 65 years old with acute COVID-19.

Many counts were recorded for this clone. The V and J genes are TRBV4-1 and TRBJ1-3, with D possibly TRBD1 on 6 matching bases. V lost 4 bases and J 8 bases, leaving 18 bases between the germline ends. The CDR3 sequence is 15 residues long. Per the germline V gene, CDR1 is MGHRA and CDR2 is YSYEKL. CDR3 DNA: TGCGCCAGCAGCCCGGGGCCTATTAGGGGGTACACCATATATTTT. Protein: CASSPGPIRGYTIYF.

The chain links TRBV11-3 to TRBJ2-1, with 8 bases identical to TRBD2. There are 15 residues in the CDR3. Germline V lookup: CDR1 SGHNT, CDR2 YENEEA. With 5 bases clipped from V and 9 bases from J, the junction kept 12 bases outside the gene matches. The CDR3 DNA follows: TGTGCCAGCAGCCCCCGGGGACTAGGGGGAGTTGAGCAGTTCTTC. Its protein is CASSPRGLGGVEQFF.

The chain employs TRBV6-5 and TRBJ2-1, with 10 bases matching TRBD2. This CDR3 is built from 16 residues. Germline CDR1 is MNHEY and CDR2 is SVGAGI. Trimming cost V 2 bases and J 9 bases; bases outside gene matches: 10. The CDR3, as DNA: TGTGCCAGCAGTTACCCAACATCAACTAGCGGGGTTGAGCAGTTCTTC. Protein product: CASSYPTSTSGVEQFF.

The chain uses TRBV23-1 and TRBJ1-2; possibly TRBD1 for D (6 bases). TRBV23-1 is annotated as an ORF whose role is uncertain. Trimming took 0 bases from V and 0 from J, leaving 20 bases between them. CDR3 length: 19 residues. CDR3 loop: CASSQSTCLYRAANYGYTF. The CDR3 coding sequence is TGCGCCAGCAGTCAATCAACCTGTCTTTACAGGGCCGCTAACTATGGCTACACCTTC.

V gene TRBV28 combines with J gene TRBJ2-3; 11 nucleotides line up with TRBD1. Germline CDR1 reads MDHEN; CDR2 reads SYDVKM. The V and J ends lost 6 bases and 4 bases, in that order; junction bases with no gene match: 6. This CDR3 has 15 residues. The CDR3 protein is CASRSGTGGPDTQYF. Written as DNA, the CDR3 is TGTGCCAGCAGGTCCGGGACAGGGGGACCAGATACGCAGTATTTT.

The chain's CDR3 is CASSFAGAETQYF. The CDR3 nucleotides read TGTGCCAGCAGCTTCGCGGGGGCAGAGACCCAGTACTTC. The chain couples TRBV7-2 to TRBJ2-5; D might be TRBD2 (7 bases). V was trimmed by 3 bases and J by 4 bases, leaving 9 bases between them. The CDR3 loop spans 13 amino acids. Germline lookup yields CDR1 SGHTA and CDR2 FQGNSA. Combining the CDR3 with reference TRBV7-2 and TRBJ2-5 gives the whole variable domain GAGVSQSPSNKVTEKGKDVELRCDPISGHTALYWYRQSLGQGLEFLIYFQGNSAPDKSGLPSDRFSAERTGGSVSTLTIQRTQQEDSAVYLCASSFAGAETQYFGPGTRLLVL.

The chain links TRBV28 to TRBJ1-2, with 11 bases fitting TRBD1. With 4 bases clipped from V and 5 bases from J, the junction kept 9 bases outside the gene matches. Germline V gene lookup returns CDR1 MDHEN and CDR2 SYDVKM. The CDR3 has 16 residues. The CDR3 DNA is TGTGCCAGCAGTTCCCCCGGAGGGACAGGGGGATATGGCTACACCTTC. Protein product: CASSSPGGTGGYGYTF.

This chain connects TRBV12-2 to TRBJ2-2; TRBD2, as called in the table, went unchecked against the DNA. TRBV12-2 is a recognized pseudogene. CDR3 size: 16 residues. CDR3 coding DNA: TGTGCAAGTCGCTTACTAGCGGGATCGAACACCGGGGAGCTGTTTTTT. Its translation: CASRLLAGSNTGELFF.

This chain links TRBV7-8 with TRBJ2-7; D gene ambiguous. Germline CDR1 and CDR2: SGHVS and FQNEAQ. The CDR3 covers 15 residues. V was clipped by 1 base and J by 2 bases, with 12 bases between them. The CDR3 loop reads CASSLEFGQTYEQYV. In nucleotides, the CDR3 is TGTGCCAGCAGCTTAGAGTTTGGGCAGACCTACGAGCAGTACGTC.

This clone appeared a few times. The chain combines TRBV14 with TRBJ2-5, with D tentatively TRBD2 (6 bases). The CDR3 is 12 amino acids. Germline CDR1 is SGHDN and CDR2 is FVKESK. Deletions cut 6 bases from V and 5 bases from J, with 10 bases between. CDR3 coding DNA: TGTGCCAGCAGTGCTCTAGCGGAGACCCAGTACTTC. Amino acid sequence: CASSALAETQYF. The complete variable domain, with remaining parts taken from reference TRBV14 and TRBJ2-5, reads EAGVTQFPSHSVIEKGQTVTLRCDPISGHDNLYWYRRVMGKEIKFLLHFVKESKQDESGMPNNRFLAERTGGTYSTLKVQPAELEDSGVYFCASSALAETQYFGPGTRLLVL.

The J gene is TRBJ2-1, the V gene TRBV19; TRBD2 matches 9 bases. Germline V gene lookup returns CDR1 LNHDA and CDR2 SQIVND (reference sequence). The CDR3 spans 17 residues. J gave up 0 bases and V 3 bases, and 6 bases lay outside the gene matches. The CDR3 coding sequence is TGTGCCAGTAGTATTTGGGGCGGGGGGGCCTCCTACAATGAGCAGTTCTTC. It encodes CASSIWGGGASYNEQFF.

The chain joins TRBV6-5 to TRBJ2-5; no reliable D call. Germline lookup yields CDR1 MNHEY and CDR2 SVGAGI. V was clipped by 5 bases and J by 5 bases, with 12 bases between them. This CDR3 is built from 13 residues. The CDR3 DNA sequence: TGTGCCAGCAGTCTTGGGCCCCCCGAGACCCAGTACTTC. Protein: CASSLGPPETQYF.

The chain couples TRBV24-1 to TRBJ2-7; D call uncertain. Germline V gives CDR1 KGHDR, CDR2 SFDVKD. There are 15 residues in the CDR3. With 5 bases removed from V and 3 bases from J, the gap between germline ends came to 16 bases. The CDR3 sequence: CATSGLLGLYYEQYV. The CDR3 nucleotides read TGTGCCACCAGTGGCCTCCTAGGTTTGTACTACGAGCAGTACGTC.

This clone was counted a few times. The V call is TRBV10-1, the J call TRBJ1-2, with 9 bases identical to TRBD1. V lost 3 bases and J lost 4; bases outside the gene matches: 6. The V gene's germline CDR1 is WNHNN and CDR2 SYGVQD (reference sequence). The CDR3 is made up of 15 amino acids. The CDR3 sequence is CASSDPGQGSYGYTF. CDR3 sequence (DNA): TGCGCCAGCAGTGATCCGGGACAGGGTTCCTATGGCTACACCTTC.

The rearrangement links TRBV2 to TRBJ1-6; a possible D gene is TRBD1 (5 bases). The CDR3 has 14 amino acids. Germline CDR1 and CDR2: SNHLY and FYNNEI. V was trimmed by 6 bases and J by 7 bases, leaving 13 bases between them. The CDR3 spells CASRSVGANSPLHF. The DNA of the CDR3 is TGTGCCAGCAGGTCGGTAGGGGCCAATTCACCCCTCCACTTT.

This clone came up once. The rearrangement uses TRBV19 and TRBJ1-5; 7 bases line up with TRBD1. The CDR3 length is 15 residues. V lost 1 base, J lost 6 bases, and 6 bases stayed unmatched. Germline V gene data show CDR1 as LNHDA and CDR2 as SQIVND (reference sequence). CDR3 sequence reads: CASSIGGGGGQPQHF. CDR3 DNA sequence: TGTGCCAGTAGTATAGGAGGGGGCGGAGGTCAGCCCCAGCATTTT.

The chain recombines TRBV4-2 with TRBJ1-2; 9 bases match TRBD1. The trim removed 6 bases at V and 4 bases at J, leaving 15 bases unmatched. The CDR3 has 17 residues. The germline CDR1 and CDR2 sequences are LGHNA and YNFKEQ. CDR3 sequence: CASRERPGTGLSYGYTF. The CDR3 region has the DNA TGTGCCAGCAGGGAACGGCCCGGGACAGGGCTCTCCTATGGCTACACCTTC.

This clone occurred once. This rearrangement joins TRBV20-1 to TRBJ1-4; unclear D gene. The CDR3 covers 11 residues. From germline, CDR1 is DFQATT and CDR2 SNEGSKA (reference sequence). The CDR3 sequence is CRGGFNEKLFF. Written as DNA, the CDR3 is TGCAGGGGAGGGTTTAATGAAAAACTGTTTTTT.

The chain recombines TRBV28 with TRBJ2-5; a possible D gene is TRBD1 (5 bases). Germline lookup yields CDR1 MDHEN and CDR2 SYDVKM. Trimming shortened V by 3 bases and J by 5 bases, and 13 bases separated the two germline ends. CDR3 length: 14 amino acids. The CDR3 loop is CASSFQAGMETQYF. CDR3 DNA sequence: TGTGCCAGCAGTTTTCAGGCAGGGATGGAGACCCAGTACTTC. The variable domain in full, with the rest retrieved from reference TRBV28 and TRBJ2-5, is DVKVTQSSRYLVKRTGEKVFLECVQDMDHENMFWYRQDPGLGLRLIYFSYDVKMKEKGDIPEGYSVSREKKERFSLILESASTNQTSMYLCASSFQAGMETQYFGPGTRLLVL.

The chain's CDR3 is CASSYSKGRGTDTQYF. CDR3 in DNA: TGTGCCAGCAGTTACTCGAAAGGGCGGGGGACAGATACGCAGTATTTT. The chain employs TRBV6-6 and TRBJ2-3; 7 positions agree with TRBD2. The germline V gene encodes CDR1 MNHNY and CDR2 SVGAGI (reference sequence). V trimming: 0 bases; J trimming: 3 bases; junction bases outside the gene matches: 6. The CDR3 is made up of 16 amino acids.

The V and J genes are TRBV7-8 and TRBJ1-5; TRBD1 matches at 7 bases. Looked up from germline, CDR1 is SGHVS and CDR2 is FQNEAQ. The CDR3 runs 16 residues. Trimming removed 7 bases from V and 1 base from J; junction bases left unmatched: 10. The CDR3 reads CASTPQTGLSNQPQHF. DNA for the CDR3: TGTGCCAGCACCCCCCAGACAGGGTTGAGCAATCAGCCCCAGCATTTT.

This chain uses TRBV5-5 with TRBJ1-6, with TRBD1 as a possible D gene (5 bases). CDR1 is SGHKS, CDR2 YYEKEE, per germline (reference sequence). V was shortened by 0 bases and J by 4 bases, with 14 bases between the two germline ends. The CDR3 sequence is 17 residues long. This CDR3 reads CASSLGQGYAYNSPLHF. CDR3 sequence (DNA): TGTGCCAGCAGCTTGGGGCAGGGCTATGCTTATAATTCACCCCTCCACTTT.

The chain couples TRBV28 to TRBJ2-7; D unclear. Germline CDR1 reads MDHEN; CDR2 reads SYDVKM. V was cut by 4 bases and J by 0 bases, with 13 bases left in between. This CDR3 contains 15 residues. The chain's CDR3 is CASSSSWASSYEQYV. The CDR3 DNA is TGTGCCAGCAGTTCATCATGGGCCAGCTCCTACGAGCAGTACGTC.

The chain carries TRBV6-5 and TRBJ2-7, with 12 bases lining up with TRBD1. The CDR3 runs to 14 residues. Trimming cost V 5 bases and J 7 bases; bases outside gene matches: 6. Germline CDR1 MNHEY, CDR2 SVGAGI. The CDR3 nucleotides are TGTGCCAGCAGTCAGGGGACAGGGGGCGGGGAGCAGTACGTC. Protein sequence: CASSQGTGGGEQYV.

CDR3 loop: CASSQGMDIGNTIYF. CDR3 DNA sequence: TGCGCCAGCAGCCAAGGCATGGACATAGGAAACACCATATATTTT. The chain is built from TRBV4-1 and TRBJ1-3; D may be TRBD1 (5 bases). Germline lookup yields CDR1 MGHRA and CDR2 YSYEKL. Trimming shortened V by 1 base and J by 4 bases, and 11 bases separated the two germline ends. The CDR3 is 15 amino acids.

As DNA, the CDR3 is TGTGCCAGCTCACGGGACAGGGGCTCGCAGGAGACCCAGTACTTC. Protein: CASSRDRGSQETQYF. The genes are TRBV18 and TRBJ2-5; 10 positions match TRBD1. Germline CDR1 KGHSH, CDR2 LQKENI. The CDR3 covers 15 residues. V shed 4 bases, J shed 5 bases, and the junction held 7 bases outside the gene matches.

This chain connects TRBV7-2 to TRBJ2-3; perhaps TRBD2 as D (5 bases). The germline V gene encodes CDR1 SGHTA and CDR2 FQGNSA. Trimming removed 2 bases at V and 4 bases at J, with 16 bases between. The CDR3 runs to 16 residues. The CDR3, as DNA: TGTGCCAGCAGCTTAAATGGCCCAGGAGGAGCAGATACGCAGTATTTT. Its protein is CASSLNGPGGADTQYF. The full variable domain, in which reference TRBV7-2 and TRBJ2-3 provide the parts outside the CDR3, is GAGVSQSPSNKVTEKGKDVELRCDPISGHTALYWYRQSLGQGLEFLIYFQGNSAPDKSGLPSDRFSAERTGGSVSTLTIQRTQQEDSAVYLCASSLNGPGGADTQYFGPGTRLTVL.

The V call is TRBV4-3, the J call TRBJ1-2, with TRBD1 as a possible D gene (5 bases). The V end was cut by 5 bases, the J end by 2 bases, with 12 bases between. The germline V gene has CDR1 LGHNA and CDR2 YSLEER. The CDR3 is made up of 14 amino acids. The CDR3 coding sequence is TGCGCCAGCAGCGCCGCGGGGGACAACTATGGCTACACCTTC. Amino acid sequence: CASSAAGDNYGYTF.

The rearrangement uses TRBV6-5 and TRBJ1-1; D not resolved. Between the trimmed V and J ends, which lost 6 bases and 4 bases, there was a span of 12 bases. The CDR3 totals 13 residues. Per germline, CDR1 MNHEY and CDR2 SVGAGI. The CDR3 nucleotides read TGTGCCAGCAGCCAAACACGAGGCACTGAAGCTTTCTTT. Translating it yields CASSQTRGTEAFF.

This clone was seen only a few times. The V gene is TRBV19, the J gene TRBJ1-1; D might be TRBD1 (5 bases). Germline V lookup: CDR1 LNHDA, CDR2 SQIVND (reference sequence). With 3 bases removed from V and 2 bases from J, the gap between germline ends came to 10 bases. The CDR3 covers 14 residues. The CDR3 DNA reads TGTGCCAGTAGTATGGGGGGTGATAACACTGAAGCTTTCTTT. Translation gives CASSMGGDNTEAFF.

As regards this clone: The sample carries other DNA sequences with the same CDR3. This chain links TRBV9 with TRBJ2-2, with a possible D match to TRBD1 (6 bases). Trimming cost V 2 bases and J 6 bases, with 11 bases left between them. From germline, CDR1 is SGDLS and CDR2 YYNGEE. The CDR3 sequence is 14 residues long. As DNA, the CDR3 is TGTGCCAGCAGCGTGGTGAAGGGGGCCGGGGAGCTGTTTTTT. Translated, it gives CASSVVKGAGELFF.